These 4 T cell receptor beta chains share one sample of origin, sequenced in a study of spatial heterogeneity in lung cancer. Time point noted: sample taken at primary tumor resection. TCRdb reprocessed the 5' RACE reads with MiXCR, giving one entry per CDR3 protein. The data hold 40,000 to 45,000 distinct CDR3 sequences, with about an eighth observed a single time. The sequences come from PBMCs, collected at surgery. These receptor sequences come from a male donor with early-stage non-small cell lung cancer.

The chain uses TRBV6-4 and TRBJ2-5, with no clear D. The germline V gene encodes CDR1 MRHNA and CDR2 SNTAGT. V was shortened by 6 bases and J by 5 bases, with 13 bases between the two germline ends. The CDR3 is 13 amino acids. The CDR3: CASSRGDAETQYF. The DNA for the CDR3 is TGTGCCAGCAGCCGTGGGGATGCGGAGACCCAGTACTTC.

At least ten counts were recorded for this clonotype. The junction and the germline gene differ at one end; a read error may be behind it. Here the CDR3 DNA reads TGTGCCAGCAGCTTAGCGACGAACGCTGAAGCTTTCTTT. Its protein is CASSLATNAEAFF. This chain links TRBV7-9 with TRBJ1-1; D remains unclear. The CDR3 has 13 amino acids. Germline CDR1 and CDR2: SEHNR and FQNEAQ (reference sequence).

There are a few counts of this clonotype. This rearrangement joins TRBV10-3 to TRBJ2-6; TRBD1 matches at 7 bases. In germline, CDR1 is ENHRY, CDR2 SYGVKD. The CDR3 consists of 17 residues. J gave up 0 bases and V 7 bases, and 9 bases lay outside the gene matches. Here the CDR3 reads CAIKRTGVASGANVLTF. CDR3 bases: TGTGCCATCAAAAGAACAGGGGTTGCCTCTGGGGCCAACGTCCTGACTTTC.

The chain has TRBV5-1 and TRBJ2-3; D remains unclear. The ends were cut back, 1 base at V and 2 bases at J, with 17 bases in the middle. Germline CDR1 SGHRS, CDR2 YFSETQ. The CDR3 totals 17 residues. Here the CDR3 reads CASSLFAGYTYTDTQYF. CDR3 sequence (DNA): TGCGCCAGCAGCTTGTTTGCAGGCTATACCTACACAGATACGCAGTATTTT.